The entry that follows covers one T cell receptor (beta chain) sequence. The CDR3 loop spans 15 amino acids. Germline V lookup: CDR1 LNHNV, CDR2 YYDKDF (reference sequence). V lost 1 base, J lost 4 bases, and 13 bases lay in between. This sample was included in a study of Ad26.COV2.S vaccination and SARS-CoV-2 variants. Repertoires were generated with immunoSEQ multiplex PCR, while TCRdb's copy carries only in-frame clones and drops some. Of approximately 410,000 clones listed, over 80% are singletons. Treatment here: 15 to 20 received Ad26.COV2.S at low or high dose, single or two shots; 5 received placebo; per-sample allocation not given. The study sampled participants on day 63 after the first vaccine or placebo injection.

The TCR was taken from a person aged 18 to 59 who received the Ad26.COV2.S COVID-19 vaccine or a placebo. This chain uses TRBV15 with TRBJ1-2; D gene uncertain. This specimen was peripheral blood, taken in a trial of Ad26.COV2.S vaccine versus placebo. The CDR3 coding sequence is TGTGCCACCAGCAGAGTGCCCGGGAGCGGCTATGGCTACACCTTC. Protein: CATSRVPGSGYGYTF.